The next 6 T cell receptor beta chains were all read from a single sample in a study of T cell changes during pregnancy in multiple sclerosis. The assay was immunoSEQ multiplex PCR, and TCRdb's table has in-frame clones only and misses some. The sample lists 90,000 to 95,000 clones, approximately 94% occurring once. Specimen: peripheral blood, collected in the third trimester of pregnancy. Every receptor here comes from a female donor with multiple sclerosis, enrolled in a pregnancy study.

The CDR3 loop reads CASSQEMDREGLTNEKLFF. As DNA, the CDR3 is TGCGCCAGCAGCCAAGAGATGGACAGGGAGGGGTTAACTAATGAAAAACTGTTTTTT. This chain connects TRBV4-1 to TRBJ1-4; 8 bases agree with TRBD1. V was pared by 0 bases and J by 1 base, with 10 bases of the junction left unmatched. Germline lookup yields CDR1 MGHRA and CDR2 YSYEKL. The CDR3 is made up of 19 amino acids.

This chain connects TRBV2 to TRBJ2-7, with 8 bases fitting TRBD2. Unmatched junction bases numbered 8, after V lost 2 bases and J lost 5 bases. The CDR3 runs 15 residues. CDR1 is SNHLY and CDR2 is FYNNEI in the germline V gene. The DNA for the CDR3 is TGTGCCAGCAGTGAAAGGCCGGGAGGGAGCCACGAGCAGTACTTC. It codes for CASSERPGGSHEQYF.

The chain is built from TRBV29-1 and TRBJ2-5; 10 bases line up with TRBD2. Germline trimming cut 3 bases from V and 3 bases from J; bases unmatched to any gene: 4. Per the germline V gene, CDR1 is SQVTM and CDR2 is ANQGSEA. This CDR3 contains 14 residues. CDR3 bases: TGCAGCGTTGATGGGGGACTAGCGAAAGAGACCCAGTACTTC. This sequence encodes CSVDGGLAKETQYF.

The chain is built from TRBV4-2 and TRBJ2-1; 9 bases agree with TRBD2. The junction had 9 bases not matched to a gene; V was cut back by 10 bases and J by 2 bases. CDR1 is LGHNA and CDR2 is YNFKEQ in the germline V gene. The CDR3 runs to 15 residues. The CDR3 is CAISAGGRAYNEQFF. The CDR3 DNA is TGTGCCATCTCGGCGGGAGGGAGGGCCTACAATGAGCAGTTCTTC.

This clone was picked up one time. In nucleotides, the CDR3 is TGTGCCAGCAGCCAAGATAAGAGCGGGAGGGCCAACCAAGAGACCCAGTACTTC. This translates into CASSQDKSGRANQETQYF. The chain couples TRBV14 to TRBJ2-5; 10 bases are a match to TRBD2. Looked up from germline, CDR1 is SGHDN and CDR2 is FVKESK. The CDR3 sequence is 18 residues long. Trimming cost V 0 bases and J 0 bases; bases outside gene matches: 7. Based on the CDR3 plus reference TRBV14 and TRBJ2-5, the full variable domain is EAGVTQFPSHSVIEKGQTVTLRCDPISGHDNLYWYRRVMGKEIKFLLHFVKESKQDESGMPNNRFLAERTGGTYSTLKVQPAELEDSGVYFCASSQDKSGRANQETQYFGPGTRLLVL.

V and J are TRBV6-5 and TRBJ2-7, with TRBD2 matching over 11 bases. V shed 2 bases and J 3 bases; nucleotides not matched to a gene: 3. The V gene's germline CDR1 is MNHEY and CDR2 SVGAGI. The CDR3 extends over 15 amino acids. CDR3: CASSYGLAGGYEQYF. The CDR3 DNA follows: TGTGCCAGCAGTTACGGGCTAGCGGGAGGCTACGAGCAGTACTTC.